What follows are 28 T cell receptor beta chains derived from one specimen sequenced in a study of T cell responses to AZD1222 COVID-19 vaccine (dated by TCRdb to the early 2020s). What the time point label conveys for this sample: baseline before first vaccination. The library came from the immunoSEQ multiplex PCR assay. TCRdb re-hosts the immuneACCESS table, in-frame sequences only. Its copies lack some clones; in the studies checked, an unresolved V gene accounts for under half of them, and the cause for the rest is not known. For this sample the table gives about 150,000 clones, of which over 85% were detected only once. The top ten clones comprise under 6.5% of the sample. The input for sequencing was peripheral blood, taken on day 0 of AZD1222 vaccination. All receptors come from an adult in good health.

The chain is built from TRBV29-1 and TRBJ2-3; a weak D match, TRBD2 (6 bases). The CDR3 loop spans 11 amino acids. The germline CDR1 and CDR2 sequences are SQVTM and ANQGSEA. The germline V and J ends were trimmed by 8 bases and 6 bases, with 12 bases remaining between them. The CDR3 sequence: CSTPSGDTQYF. The CDR3 DNA reads TGCAGCACCCCGAGCGGGGATACGCAGTATTTT.

The chain has TRBV3-1 (or the pseudogene TRBV3-2) and TRBJ1-2; D might be TRBD1 (6 bases). Germline V lookup: CDR1 LGHDT, CDR2 YNNKEL (reference sequence). V dropped 8 bases and J dropped 3 bases, with 10 bases sitting between them. This CDR3 is 12 amino acids long. CDR3: CASQEGDYGYTF. In DNA form, the CDR3 reads TGTGCCAGCCAGGAGGGGGACTATGGCTACACCTTC.

As DNA, the CDR3 is TGTGCCAGCAGCCCCGGGGGGTCACAGGGCGATCAGCCCCAGCATTTT. Its translation: CASSPGGSQGDQPQHF. The V call is TRBV9, the J call TRBJ1-5, with D possibly TRBD1 on 6 matching bases. Trimming took off 4 bases at V and 5 bases at J, with 19 bases between the two ends. The CDR3 runs 16 residues. CDR1 is SGDLS and CDR2 is YYNGEE in the germline V gene.

In DNA, the CDR3 is TGTGCCAGTAGCATTACTGGGAACACCGGGGAGCTGTTTTTT. It translates to CASSITGNTGELFF. The chain has TRBV19 and TRBJ2-2; D ambiguous. V lost 6 bases and J lost 1, with 9 bases in between. The CDR3 is 14 residues long. Germline V lookup: CDR1 LNHDA, CDR2 SQIVND (reference sequence).

V and J are TRBV18 and TRBJ1-5, with D perhaps TRBD1 (6 bases). Germline V CDR1 and CDR2: KGHSH, LQKENI. Deletions cut 4 bases from V and 0 bases from J, with 10 bases between. CDR3 length equals 15 residues. The CDR3 DNA follows: TGTGCCAGCTCACTCGGACAGAATAGCAATCAGCCCCAGCATTTT. Translated, it gives CASSLGQNSNQPQHF.

V usage is TRBV6-5 and J usage is TRBJ2-2, with D perhaps TRBD1 (6 bases). V lost 5 bases and J 5 bases, leaving 15 bases between the germline ends. There are 15 residues in the CDR3. Germline V gives CDR1 MNHEY, CDR2 SVGAGI. CDR3 region: CASSPHRVGTGELFF. The DNA for the CDR3 is TGTGCCAGCAGTCCCCACAGGGTTGGAACCGGGGAGCTGTTTTTT.

The V call is TRBV28, the J call TRBJ1-2; D is perhaps TRBD1 (5 bases). The CDR3 is 13 residues long. Germline CDR1 is MDHEN and CDR2 is SYDVKM. Deletions cut 3 bases from V and 4 bases from J, with 9 bases between. CDR3 coding DNA: TGTGCCAGCAGTTTTTCGGGGGTCTATGGCTACACCTTC. Translation gives CASSFSGVYGYTF.

This clone has a single count. The CDR3 sequence is CATRGVYDGYTF. The CDR3 DNA follows: TGTGCCACCCGCGGGGTTTACGATGGCTACACCTTC. The chain combines TRBV19 with TRBJ1-2; D gene ambiguous. The CDR3 spans 12 residues. Germline CDR1 reads LNHDA; CDR2 reads SQIVND (reference sequence). The germline V and J ends were trimmed by 10 bases and 6 bases, with 15 bases remaining between them.

The genes are TRBV4-2 and TRBJ2-3, with unresolved D. The germline V and J ends were trimmed by 3 bases and 0 bases, with 13 bases remaining between them. In germline, CDR1 is LGHNA, CDR2 YNFKEQ. The CDR3 contains 16 residues. For the CDR3, the DNA is TGTGCCAGCAGCCAGGTAGTCGGTTCTAGCACAGATACGCAGTATTTT. This gives the protein CASSQVVGSSTDTQYF.

This clone was counted a few times. This chain connects TRBV3-1 (or the pseudogene TRBV3-2) to TRBJ1-1; no reliable D call. The CDR3 runs 15 residues. V lost 4 bases to trimming and J lost 0 bases, with 12 bases between them. Looked up from germline, CDR1 is LGHDT and CDR2 is YNNKEL (reference sequence). CDR3 in DNA: TGTGCCAGCAGCCGAACCAGGTTACTGAACACTGAAGCTTTCTTT. Translating gives CASSRTRLLNTEAFF.

The chain has TRBV10-3 and TRBJ2-7, with 10 bases matching TRBD2. Germline CDR1 is ENHRY and CDR2 is SYGVKD. With V trimmed by 2 bases and J by 4 bases, 5 bases remained unmatched. This CDR3 region has 15 residues. The CDR3 sequence is CAISEITSGKYEQYF. For the CDR3, the DNA is TGTGCCATCAGTGAGATTACTAGCGGGAAGTACGAGCAGTACTTC.

The chain is built from TRBV4-2 and TRBJ2-2; TRBD1 is a possible D gene (6 bases). Between the trimmed V and J ends, which lost 1 base and 1 base, there was a span of 7 bases. Germline values: CDR1 LGHNA, CDR2 YNFKEQ. The CDR3 has 15 amino acids. As DNA, the CDR3 is TGTGCCAGCAGCCAAGGGACAGAGAACACCGGGGAGCTGTTTTTT. It specifies CASSQGTENTGELFF.

The rearrangement links TRBV5-4 to TRBJ2-3, with TRBD2 matching 7 bases. V lost 2 bases and J lost 2; bases outside the gene matches: 14. The CDR3 has 18 amino acids. Germline values: CDR1 SGHNT, CDR2 YYREEE (reference sequence). CDR3 sequence (DNA): TGTGCCAGCAGCTTTCCGACAACAGATCTAGCGGCCACAGATACGCAGTATTTT. This sequence encodes CASSFPTTDLAATDTQYF. Looking up the rest from reference TRBV5-4 and TRBJ2-3 gives the full variable domain: ETGVTQSPTHLIKTRGQQVTLRCSSQSGHNTVSWYQQALGQGPQFIFQYYREEENGRGNFPPRFSGLQFPNYSSELNVNALELDDSALYLCASSFPTTDLAATDTQYFGPGTRLTVL.

This chain joins TRBV6-1 and TRBJ1-3, with TRBD1 matching 7 bases. The CDR3 totals 14 residues. Germline V gives CDR1 MNHNS, CDR2 SASEGT. V lost 0 bases to trimming and J lost 5 bases; unmatched junction nucleotides: 1. CDR3 sequence: CASSEAGQRNTIYF. The CDR3 bases are TGTGCCAGCAGTGAAGCGGGACAGCGAAACACCATATATTTT.

The V call is TRBV4-1, the J call TRBJ2-7, with D unresolved. Germline CDR1 reads MGHRA; CDR2 reads YSYEKL. The CDR3 loop spans 14 amino acids. V lost 4 bases, J lost 4 bases, and 14 bases lay in between. CDR3: CASSPELVGYEQYF. Written as DNA, the CDR3 is TGCGCCAGCAGCCCTGAATTGGTCGGTTACGAGCAGTACTTC.

The V gene is TRBV9, the J gene TRBJ2-3; perhaps TRBD1 as D (5 bases). The V gene lost 1 base and the J gene lost 2 bases, with 14 bases spanning the gap. The CDR3 is 16 amino acids. Germline V gene data show CDR1 as SGDLS and CDR2 as YYNGEE. The CDR3 protein is CASSVRGGVPTDTQYF. The CDR3 coding sequence is TGTGCCAGCAGCGTAAGGGGTGGAGTACCCACAGATACGCAGTATTTT.

The chain carries TRBV28 and TRBJ1-6; D is possibly TRBD1 (6 bases). The CDR3 is 14 residues long. CDR1 is MDHEN and CDR2 is SYDVKM in the germline V gene. V lost 5 bases and J lost 9, with 14 bases in between. CDR3 residues: CASSPDSGASPLHF. CDR3 nucleotide sequence: TGTGCCAGCAGTCCCGATTCGGGGGCTTCACCCCTCCACTTT.

The chain carries TRBV6-4 and TRBJ1-1, with 10 nucleotides matching TRBD1. Trimming took 0 bases from V and 6 from J; bases not matched to a gene: 13. Germline assignment: CDR1 MRHNA and CDR2 SNTAGT. CDR3 length: 18 residues. The CDR3 protein is CASSDSPGQGPEYAEAFF. Written as DNA, the CDR3 is TGTGCCAGCAGTGACTCACCGGGACAGGGGCCCGAGTACGCTGAAGCTTTCTTT.

The chain carries TRBV6-2 or TRBV6-3 and TRBJ1-4; D not certain. Trimming pared 2 bases from V and 7 bases from J, leaving 17 bases between. The CDR3 spans 16 residues. Germline V gene sequence: CDR1 MNHEY, CDR2 SVGEGT. The CDR3 nucleotides are TGTGCCAGCAGTTACGGGTGGTCGACATCGGGTGAAAAACTGTTTTTT. It yields the protein CASSYGWSTSGEKLFF.

The chain uses TRBV14 and TRBJ1-1; D call uncertain. Germline CDR1 SGHDN, CDR2 FVKESK. Between the trimmed V and J ends, which lost 1 base and 5 bases, there was a span of 8 bases. The CDR3 runs 13 residues. DNA for the CDR3: TGTGCCAGCAGCCAAGGGATGGGGACTGAAGCTTTCTTT. It specifies CASSQGMGTEAFF.

V is TRBV9 and J is TRBJ1-4; 7 bases are shared with TRBD1. CDR3 length: 14 amino acids. V lost 3 bases and J lost 8; bases outside the gene matches: 7. Germline CDR1 and CDR2: SGDLS and YYNGEE. Here the CDR3 DNA reads TGTGCCAGCAGCGCCCGACAGGGCGGCGAAAAACTGTTTTTT. Translating gives CASSARQGGEKLFF.

This sequence joins TRBV7-2 and TRBJ2-7; D unresolved. The V end was cut by 0 bases, the J end by 0 bases, with 6 bases between. The CDR3 spans 14 residues. CDR1 and CDR2 from the germline V gene are SGHTA and FQGNSA. The CDR3 nucleotides are TGTGCCAGCAGCTTAGCCCCAAACTCCTACGAGCAGTACTTC. Its protein product is CASSLAPNSYEQYF.

The chain carries TRBV28 and TRBJ2-7, with 10 bases lining up with TRBD2. The V and J ends lost 7 bases and 6 bases, in that order; junction bases with no gene match: 9. The CDR3 runs to 14 residues. Germline assignment: CDR1 MDHEN and CDR2 SYDVKM. CDR3 nucleotides: TGTGCCAGCACCCCGGGTCTAGCGGGAGTCGAGCAGTACTTC. It codes for CASTPGLAGVEQYF.

This clone has a single count. The rearrangement links TRBV28 to TRBJ2-7; weak D call: TRBD2 (6 bases). The CDR3 has 16 residues. Trimming took off 3 bases at V and 0 bases at J, with 15 bases between the two ends. Germline V lookup: CDR1 MDHEN, CDR2 SYDVKM. The CDR3 nucleotides read TGTGCCAGCAGTTTCAACGGCGGGGTGAGCTCCTACGAGCAGTACTTC. Translation gives CASSFNGGVSSYEQYF.

The chain recombines TRBV11-2 with TRBJ2-6; no clear D gene. This CDR3 is built from 17 residues. CDR1 SGHAT and CDR2 FQNNGV come from the germline V gene. The V end lost 1 base, the J end lost 0 bases, and 10 bases lay between the germline ends. The CDR3, as DNA: TGTGCCAGCAGCTTAGTTTCCGGTAGCTCTGGGGCCAACGTCCTGACTTTC. Its translation is CASSLVSGSSGANVLTF.

V and J are TRBV19 and TRBJ1-2; 10 bases line up with TRBD1. The CDR3 is 15 residues long. Germline lookup yields CDR1 LNHDA and CDR2 SQIVND (reference sequence). V shed 6 bases, J shed 6 bases, and the junction held 10 bases outside the gene matches. CDR3 sequence reads: CASRIRDRGFNGYTF. CDR3 nucleotide sequence: TGTGCCAGTAGGATCCGGGACAGGGGTTTCAATGGCTACACCTTC.

The CDR3 bases are TGTGCCAGCAGCTTGGATAGCACAGATACGCAGTATTTT. Amino acids: CASSLDSTDTQYF. This sequence joins TRBV5-4 and TRBJ2-3; no reliable D call. The CDR3 has 13 amino acids. V was shortened by 0 bases and J by 0 bases, with 2 bases between the two germline ends. Germline assignment: CDR1 SGHNT and CDR2 YYREEE (reference sequence).

The chain has TRBV7-2 and TRBJ2-1; a weak D match, TRBD2 (5 bases). V lost 2 bases, J lost 9 bases, and 11 bases lay in between. The CDR3 contains 13 residues. The germline V gene has CDR1 SGHTA and CDR2 FQGNSA. The CDR3 region has the DNA TGTGCCAGCAGCTTATACGGGGTGGGTGAGCAGTTCTTC. Translation: CASSLYGVGEQFF.